The present T cell receptor (beta chain) was sequenced within a study of Graves' ophthalmopathy and Graves' hyperthyroidism. A few counts support this clonotype. Antigen: not known. Germline V gene sequence: CDR1 SGHTA, CDR2 FQGNSA. The V gene end was trimmed by 2 bases and the J gene end by 9 bases; junction bases not matched to a gene: 4. This CDR3 has 14 residues. Ophthalmopathy was moderately-to-severely active, CAS at least 3, NOSPECS at least 4, lasting under 3 months. Study findings and constraints: The model forecast ophthalmopathy progression, reaching 70.59% sensitivity and 72% to 75% specificity. Thyroid clonotypes that were expanded above 0.001 frequency mostly also appeared in blood.

The authors amplified TCR beta CDR3 regions, and they did so from RNA transcripts for repertoire sequencing. Second-round multiplex PCR followed a first-round RT-PCR using HTBI primers. Using its own MiXCR run on the multiplex PCR reads, TCRdb lists one record per CDR3 protein. This sample carries around 51,000 distinct CDR3 sequences, less than 65% of them seen once, and the ten largest clones take roughly 21%. The receptor was isolated from an adult man with Graves' ophthalmopathy. The rearrangement links TRBV7-2 to TRBJ2-1; 10 nucleotides match TRBD2. Sequencing was carried out using peripheral blood. The DNA for the CDR3 is TGTGCCAGCAGCTTACAGTCTAGCGGGAGTGAGCAGTTCTTC. Protein sequence: CASSLQSSGSEQFF.